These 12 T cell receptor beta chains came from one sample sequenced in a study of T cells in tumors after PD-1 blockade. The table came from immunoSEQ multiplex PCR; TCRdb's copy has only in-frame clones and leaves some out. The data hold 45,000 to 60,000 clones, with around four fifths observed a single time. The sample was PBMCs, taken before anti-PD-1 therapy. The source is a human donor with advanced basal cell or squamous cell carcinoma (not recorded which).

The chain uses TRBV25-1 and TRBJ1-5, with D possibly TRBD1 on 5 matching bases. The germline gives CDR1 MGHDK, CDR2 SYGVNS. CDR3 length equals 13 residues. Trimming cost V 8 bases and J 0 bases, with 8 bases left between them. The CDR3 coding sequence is TGTGCCAGCGGCAGGGATAGCAATCAGCCCCAGCATTTT. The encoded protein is CASGRDSNQPQHF.

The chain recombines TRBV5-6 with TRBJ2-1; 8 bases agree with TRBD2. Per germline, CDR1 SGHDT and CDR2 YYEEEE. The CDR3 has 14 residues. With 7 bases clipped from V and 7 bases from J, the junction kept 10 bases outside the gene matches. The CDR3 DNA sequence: TGTGCCAGCTTCATAGCGGGACCGCGGAATGAGCAGTTCTTC. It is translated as CASFIAGPRNEQFF.

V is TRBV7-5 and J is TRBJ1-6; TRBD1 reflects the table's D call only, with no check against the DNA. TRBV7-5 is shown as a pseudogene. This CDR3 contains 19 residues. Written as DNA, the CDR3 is TGTGCCAGAAGCCGAAGGGGGACGCCATTGGTCAGGGAAAATTCACCCCTCCACTTT. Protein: CARSRRGTPLVRENSPLHF.

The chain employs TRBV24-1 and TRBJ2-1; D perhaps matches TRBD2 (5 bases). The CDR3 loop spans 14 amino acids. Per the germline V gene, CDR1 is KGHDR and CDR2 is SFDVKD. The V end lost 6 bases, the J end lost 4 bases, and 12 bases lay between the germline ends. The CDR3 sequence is CATSLSGIYNEQFF. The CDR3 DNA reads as TGTGCCACCAGTTTAAGCGGAATTTACAATGAGCAGTTCTTC.

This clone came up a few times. The CDR3 sequence: CASNDVRQINQPQHF. DNA of the CDR3: TGTGCCAGTAATGACGTAAGACAGATCAATCAGCCCCAGCATTTT. J is TRBJ1-5 and V is TRBV19; weak D call: TRBD1 (5 bases). The V end lost 7 bases, the J end lost 3 bases, and 16 bases lay between the germline ends. Germline CDR1 and CDR2: LNHDA and SQIVND (reference sequence). The CDR3 totals 15 residues.

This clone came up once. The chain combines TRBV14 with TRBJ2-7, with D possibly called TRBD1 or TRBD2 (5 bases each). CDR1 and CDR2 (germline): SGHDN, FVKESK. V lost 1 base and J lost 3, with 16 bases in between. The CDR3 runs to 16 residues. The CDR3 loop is CASSQAGWQGIYEQYF. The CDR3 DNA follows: TGTGCCAGCAGCCAAGCGGGGTGGCAGGGAATCTACGAGCAGTACTTC.

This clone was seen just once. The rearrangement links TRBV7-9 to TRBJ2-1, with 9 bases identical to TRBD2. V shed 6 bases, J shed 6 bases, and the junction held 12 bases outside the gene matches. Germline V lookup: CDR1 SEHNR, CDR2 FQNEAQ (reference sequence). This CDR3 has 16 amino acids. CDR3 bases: TGTGCCAGCAGACTAGCGGCTAGCGGGATTTCCAATGAGCAGTTCTTC. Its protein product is CASRLAASGISNEQFF. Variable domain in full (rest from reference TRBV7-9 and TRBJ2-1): DTGVSQNPRHKITKRGQNVTFRCDPISEHNRLYWYRQTLGQGPEFLTYFQNEAQLEKSRLLSDRFSAERPKGSFSTLEIQRTEQGDSAMYLCASRLAASGISNEQFFGPGTRLTVL.

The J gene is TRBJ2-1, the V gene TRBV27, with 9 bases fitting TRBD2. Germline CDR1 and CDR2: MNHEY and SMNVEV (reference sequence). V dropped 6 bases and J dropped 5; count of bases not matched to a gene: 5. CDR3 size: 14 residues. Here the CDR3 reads CASSFSGRDNEQFF. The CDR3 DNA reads TGTGCCAGCAGCTTTAGCGGGAGAGACAATGAGCAGTTCTTC.

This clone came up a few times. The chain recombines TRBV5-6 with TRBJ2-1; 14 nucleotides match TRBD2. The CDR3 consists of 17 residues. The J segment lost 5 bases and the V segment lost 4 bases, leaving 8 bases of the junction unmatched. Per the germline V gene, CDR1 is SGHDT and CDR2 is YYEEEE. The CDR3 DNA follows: TGTGCCAGCAGCAAAAGAAGACTAGCGGGAGGGGACAATGAGCAGTTCTTC. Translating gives CASSKRRLAGGDNEQFF.

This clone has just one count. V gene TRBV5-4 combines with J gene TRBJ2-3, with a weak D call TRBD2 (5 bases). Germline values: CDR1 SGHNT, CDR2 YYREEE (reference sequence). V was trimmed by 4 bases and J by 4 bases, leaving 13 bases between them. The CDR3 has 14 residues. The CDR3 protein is CASSPEGLADTQYF. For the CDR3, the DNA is TGTGCCAGCAGCCCCGAGGGTTTGGCAGATACGCAGTATTTT.

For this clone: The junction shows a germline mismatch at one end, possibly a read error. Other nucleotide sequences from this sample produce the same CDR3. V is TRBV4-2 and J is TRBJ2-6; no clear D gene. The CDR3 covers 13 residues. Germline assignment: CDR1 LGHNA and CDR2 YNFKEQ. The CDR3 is CASSPTGANVLTF. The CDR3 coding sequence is TGTGCCAGTAGCCCGACTGGGGCCAACGTCCTGACTTTC.

The CDR3 sequence is CASSVQGAEGGELFF. The CDR3 bases are TGTGCCAGCAGCGTACAGGGGGCTGAGGGCGGGGAGCTGTTTTTT. V gene TRBV9 combines with J gene TRBJ2-2; TRBD1 matches 8 bases. The germline CDR1 and CDR2 sequences are SGDLS and YYNGEE. The CDR3 is 15 residues long. With V trimmed by 1 base and J by 7 bases, 6 bases remained unmatched.